These T cell receptor beta chains were read from a single sample in a study of cytomegalovirus exposure and HLA in healthy donors. Data came from immunoSEQ multiplex PCR; TCRdb stores just in-frame clones and leaves some out. The top ten clones hold roughly 2.2% of a sample with tens of thousands of clones, approximately 71% of them seen once. Source material: PBMCs. The receptors here all came from a man in his forties in good health and CMV-seronegative. The CDR3 runs from the conserved cysteine through the conserved F or W. D genes are given only for firm matches. The size field is filled for only some rows; it gives once, few, many or a size class.

TRBJ2-5 TRBD2 NA TRBV6-4 TGTGCCAGCAGTGACCTTGGGGGAAGGGGGAGGCTAGCGGGCTTCCAAGAGACCCAGTACTTC CASSDLGGRGRLAGFQETQYF
TRBJ1-4 NA NA TRBV27 TGTGCCAGCAAAAGAGCAGGTGAAAAACTGTTTTTT CASKRAGEKLFF
TRBJ1-1 NA NA TRBV18 TGTGCCAGCTCACCACCGAGGGTCGGCACTGAAGCTTTCTTT CASSPPRVGTEAFF
TRBJ2-7 TRBD2 NA TRBV13 TGTGCCAGCAGCTCTGGACTAGCGGGGGAGTACGAGCAGTACTTC CASSSGLAGEYEQYF
TRBJ2-2 NA few TRBV6-4 TGTGCCAGCAGTGTTCGGGACGGGGAGCTGTTTTTT CASSVRDGELFF
TRBJ2-1 NA NA TRBV11-3 TGTGCCAGCAGCTTAACAGGACGCCCCCACAATGAGCAGTTCTTC CASSLTGRPHNEQFF
TRBJ2-1 TRBD1 NA TRBV19 TGTGCCAGTAGTATCCTCCTCGACAGGGTGGTCAACAATGAGCAGTTCTTC CASSILLDRVVNNEQFF
TRBJ1-1 NA NA TRBV4-2 TGTGCCAGCAGCCAAGGAGCAACCCGGTGGACTGAAGCTTTCTTT CASSQGATRWTEAFF
TRBJ2-7 NA NA TRBV27 TGTGCCAGCAGTTTGGGGCTAGCGAATTCCTACGAGCAGTACTTC CASSLGLANSYEQYF
TRBJ1-4 TRBD1 NA TRBV28 TGTGCCAGCAGTCAGGGACAGGGAGGGTCATTTGAAAAACTGTTTTTT CASSQGQGGSFEKLFF
TRBJ1-5 TRBD1 NA TRBV5-6 TGTGCCAGCAGCTTTTCGACAGGGTTGTATCAGCCCCAGCATTTT CASSFSTGLYQPQHF
TRBJ1-1 NA once TRBV5-1 TGCGCCAGCAGCTTGAGGGGAGGAGACACTGAAGCTTTCTTT CASSLRGGDTEAFF
TRBJ2-1 NA NA TRBV9 TGTGCCAGCAGCGTAGGCAGGGATGGGGATGAGCAGTTCTTC CASSVGRDGDEQFF
TRBJ2-5 TRBD1 once TRBV2 TGTGCCAGCGCGGGACAGGTGGGGGCTCAAGAGACCCAGTACTTC CASAGQVGAQETQYF
TRBJ2-7 NA NA TRBV30 TGTGCCTGGGTGCGGGGCTCCTACGAGCAGTACTTC CAWVRGSYEQYF
TRBJ2-7 TRBD1 NA TRBV10-3 TGTGCCATCAGTGAGGCGGGACAGGGGGTATACGAGCAGTACTTC CAISEAGQGVYEQYF
TRBJ1-1 TRBD1 few TRBV5-6 TGTGCCAGCAGCTTTGGGACAGGGAACACTGAAGCTTTCTTT CASSFGTGNTEAFF
TRBJ2-1 TRBD2 NA TRBV30 TGTGCCTGGAGTGGCCTGACAGGGATAGGACTAGCGGGAGCGCAGTTCTTC CAWSGLTGIGLAGAQFF
TRBJ2-5 TRBD2 NA TRBV5-4 TGTGCCAGCAGCTTAGCGGGAGGGCGGGAGACCCAGTACTTC CASSLAGGRETQYF
TRBJ1-1 NA NA TRBV9 TGTGCCAGCAGCGCCCGGGACAATTTGAACACTGAAGCTTTCTTT CASSARDNLNTEAFF
TRBJ1-2 TRBD1 NA TRBV27 TGTGCCAGCAGTTTAAGGACAGGCTATGGCTACACCTTC CASSLRTGYGYTF
TRBJ2-3 NA few TRBV30 TGTGCCTGGGGCCTACCCCCCGGGACATTGACAGATACGCAGTATTTT CAWGLPPGTLTDTQYF
TRBJ1-1 NA NA TRBV18 TGTGCCAGCTTGGTCGGGGGTGACACTGAAGCTTTCTTT CASLVGGDTEAFF
TRBJ1-3 TRBD1 NA TRBV9 TGTGCCAGCAGCGTATCGGGACAGGGGACTGGAAACACCATATATTTT CASSVSGQGTGNTIYF
TRBJ2-1 NA NA TRBV7-9 TGTGCCAGTAGCCGGGACACCAACTACAATGAGCAGTTCTTC CASSRDTNYNEQFF
TRBJ1-5 NA NA TRBV4-1 TGCGCCAGCAGCCAAGATAAGATCGGGTGGGGCAATCAGCCCCAGCATTTT CASSQDKIGWGNQPQHF
TRBJ2-7 TRBD1 NA TRBV13 TGTGCCAGCAGCTCAACCCGGACAGGAAGCTCCAGCGAGCAGTACTTC CASSSTRTGSSSEQYF